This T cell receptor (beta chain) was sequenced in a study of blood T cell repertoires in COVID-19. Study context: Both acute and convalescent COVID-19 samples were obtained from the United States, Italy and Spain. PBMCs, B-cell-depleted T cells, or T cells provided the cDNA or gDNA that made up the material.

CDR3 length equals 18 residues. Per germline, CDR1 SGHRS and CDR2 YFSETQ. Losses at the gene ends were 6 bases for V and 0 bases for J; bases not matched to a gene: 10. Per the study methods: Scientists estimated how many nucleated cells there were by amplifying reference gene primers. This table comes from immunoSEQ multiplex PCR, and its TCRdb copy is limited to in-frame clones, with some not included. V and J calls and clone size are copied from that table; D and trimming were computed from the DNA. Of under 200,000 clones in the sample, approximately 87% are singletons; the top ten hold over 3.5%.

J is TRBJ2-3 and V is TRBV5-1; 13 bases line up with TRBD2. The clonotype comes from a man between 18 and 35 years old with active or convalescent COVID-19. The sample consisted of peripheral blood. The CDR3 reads CASIGPTSGRSSTDTQYF. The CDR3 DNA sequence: TGCGCCAGCATCGGCCCGACTAGCGGGAGGAGTAGCACAGATACGCAGTATTTT. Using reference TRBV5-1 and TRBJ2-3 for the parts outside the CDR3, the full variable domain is KAGVTQTPRYLIKTRGQQVTLSCSPISGHRSVSWYQQTPGQGLQFLFEYFSETQRNKGNFPGRFSGRQFSNSRSEMNVSTLELGDSALYLCASIGPTSGRSSTDTQYFGPGTRLTVL.